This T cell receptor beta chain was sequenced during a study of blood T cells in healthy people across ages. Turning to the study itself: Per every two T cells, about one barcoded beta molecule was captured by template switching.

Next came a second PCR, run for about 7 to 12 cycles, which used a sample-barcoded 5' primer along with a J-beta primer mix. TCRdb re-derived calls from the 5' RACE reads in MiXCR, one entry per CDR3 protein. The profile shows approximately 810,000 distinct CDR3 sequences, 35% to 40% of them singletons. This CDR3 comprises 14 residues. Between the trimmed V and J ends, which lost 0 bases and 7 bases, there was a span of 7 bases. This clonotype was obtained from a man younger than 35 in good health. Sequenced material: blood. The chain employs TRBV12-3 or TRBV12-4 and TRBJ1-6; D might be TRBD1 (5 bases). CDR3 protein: CASSLAGENSPLHF. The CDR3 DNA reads TGTGCCAGCAGTTTAGCAGGGGAGAATTCACCCCTCCACTTT.